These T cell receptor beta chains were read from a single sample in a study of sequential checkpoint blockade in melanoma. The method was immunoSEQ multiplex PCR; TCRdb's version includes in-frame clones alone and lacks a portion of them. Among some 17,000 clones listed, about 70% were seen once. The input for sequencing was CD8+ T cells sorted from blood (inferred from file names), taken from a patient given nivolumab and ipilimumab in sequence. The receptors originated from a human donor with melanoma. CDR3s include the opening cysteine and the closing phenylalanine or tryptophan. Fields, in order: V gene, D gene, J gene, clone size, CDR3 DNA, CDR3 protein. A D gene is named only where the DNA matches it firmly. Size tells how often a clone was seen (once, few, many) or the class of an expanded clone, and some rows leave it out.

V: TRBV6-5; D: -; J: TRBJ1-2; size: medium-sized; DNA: TGTGCCAGCAGTTATTACGCCCGAGGCGACTGGGATGGCTACACCTTC; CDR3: CASSYYARGDWDGYTF
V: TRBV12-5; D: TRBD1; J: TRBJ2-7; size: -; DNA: TGTGCTGCCTCTTCACAGGGGGGAGAGCAGTACTTC; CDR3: CAASSQGGEQYF
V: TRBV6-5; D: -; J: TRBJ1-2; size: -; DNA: TGTGCCAGCACCCAATTGGGGCATGGCTACACCTTC; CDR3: CASTQLGHGYTF
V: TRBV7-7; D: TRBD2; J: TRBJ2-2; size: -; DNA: TGTGCCAGCAGCCTATCCGGGACTAGCGACGTAGCGGGGACCGGGGAGCTGTTTTTT; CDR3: CASSLSGTSDVAGTGELFF
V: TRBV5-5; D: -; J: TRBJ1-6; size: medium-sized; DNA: TGTGCCACCCAGACAGGCAATTCACCCCTCCACTTT; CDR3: CATQTGNSPLHF
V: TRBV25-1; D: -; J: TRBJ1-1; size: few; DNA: TGTGCCAGCAGTGAATATGGCCGAATTAAGGGGGCTTTCTTT; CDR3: CASSEYGRIKGAFF
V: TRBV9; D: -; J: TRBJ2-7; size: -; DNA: TGTGCCAGCAGCGTCGGGGGTGACGGCTCCTACGAGCAGTACTTC; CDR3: CASSVGGDGSYEQYF
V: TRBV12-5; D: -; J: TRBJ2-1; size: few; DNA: TGTGCTAGTGGTTCCTGTGGTGGGGGGGGGCAGGGGATTTACAATGAGCAGTTCTTC; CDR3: CASGSCGGGGQGIYNEQFF
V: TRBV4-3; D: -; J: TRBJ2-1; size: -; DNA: TGCGCCAGCAGCCGAAAGGGGGTTTACAATGAGCAGTTCTTC; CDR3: CASSRKGVYNEQFF
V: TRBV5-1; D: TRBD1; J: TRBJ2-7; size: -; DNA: TGCGCCAGCAGCTTGCTGTCCGGGACAGGGGACGAGCAGTACTTC; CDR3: CASSLLSGTGDEQYF
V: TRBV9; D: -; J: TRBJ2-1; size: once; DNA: TGTGCCAGCAGCGTAGGGGGGGACTCCTACAATGAGCAGTTCTTC; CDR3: CASSVGGDSYNEQFF
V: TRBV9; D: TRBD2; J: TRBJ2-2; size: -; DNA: TGTGCCAGCAGCGGGACACTAGCGGGGGCCACCCTAGACACCGGGGAGCTGTTTTTT; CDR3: CASSGTLAGATLDTGELFF
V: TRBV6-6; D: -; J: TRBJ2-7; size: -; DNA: TGTGCCAGCAGTTACGGAGTTGATCAGTACTTC; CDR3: CASSYGVDQYF
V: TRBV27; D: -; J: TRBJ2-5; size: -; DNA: TGTGCCAGCAGTTTTACTAGCCTAGAGACCCAGTACTTC; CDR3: CASSFTSLETQYF
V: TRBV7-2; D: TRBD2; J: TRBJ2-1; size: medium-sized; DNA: TGTGCCAGCAGCTTCTCCGGGACTAGCGGGGCTAATGAGCAGTTCTTC; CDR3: CASSFSGTSGANEQFF
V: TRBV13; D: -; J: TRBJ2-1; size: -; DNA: TGTGCCAGCAGCCCACAGGGTAGCTCCTACAATGAGCAGTTCTTC; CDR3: CASSPQGSSYNEQFF
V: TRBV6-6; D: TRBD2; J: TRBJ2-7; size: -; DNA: TGCGCCAGCAGTTACTCGAGACCGGGGGGGGACGAGCAGTACTTC; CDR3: CASSYSRPGGDEQYF
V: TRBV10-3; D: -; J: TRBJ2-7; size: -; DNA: TGTGCCATCAGTGAGGCAGGGCGGACCTACGAGCAGTACTTC; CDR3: CAISEAGRTYEQYF
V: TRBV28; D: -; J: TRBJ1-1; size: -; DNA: TGTGCCAGCAGTTTAGGGCAGGTGAGCGGGGTGAACACTGAAGCTTTCTTT; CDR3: CASSLGQVSGVNTEAFF
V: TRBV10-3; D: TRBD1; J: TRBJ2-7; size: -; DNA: TGTGCCATCAGTGAGTTGGGACAGGGGGCAAGCGAGCAGTACTTC; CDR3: CAISELGQGASEQYF
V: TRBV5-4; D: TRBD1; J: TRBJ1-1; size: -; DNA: TGTGCCAGCAGCTTGGCCTACGAGACAGGGATGAACACTGAAGCTTTCTTT; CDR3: CASSLAYETGMNTEAFF
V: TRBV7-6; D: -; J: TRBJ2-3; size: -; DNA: TGTGCCAGCAGCTTAGCAGGGGGCACAGATACGCAGTATTTT; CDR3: CASSLAGGTDTQYF
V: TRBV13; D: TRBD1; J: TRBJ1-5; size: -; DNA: TGTGCCAGCAGCTCCCGACGGACAGGCGGGGAAGAGGGCAATCAGCCCCAGCATTTT; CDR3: CASSSRRTGGEEGNQPQHF
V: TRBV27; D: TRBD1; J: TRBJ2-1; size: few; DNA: TGTGCCAGCAGTTTATCAGGGACAGGGGCCGCTGAGCAGTTCTTC; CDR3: CASSLSGTGAAEQFF
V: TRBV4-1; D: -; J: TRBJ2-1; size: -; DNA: TGCGCCAGCAGCCAAAGTGGGAGTTACAATGAGCAGTTCTTC; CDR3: CASSQSGSYNEQFF
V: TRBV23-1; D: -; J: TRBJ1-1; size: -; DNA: TGCGCCAGCAGTTCCCCCAGGGGCAGGACCTTAAATCAGAACACTGAAGCTTTCTTT; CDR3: CASSSPRGRTLNQNTEAFF
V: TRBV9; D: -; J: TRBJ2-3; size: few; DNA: TGTGCCAGCAGCACCCCGACAGGTACGCAGTATTTT; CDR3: CASSTPTGTQYF
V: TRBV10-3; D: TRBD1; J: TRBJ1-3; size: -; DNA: TGTGCCATCAGTGAGTTCGCCGGGACAGGGTATTCTGGAAACACCATATATTTT; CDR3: CAISEFAGTGYSGNTIYF
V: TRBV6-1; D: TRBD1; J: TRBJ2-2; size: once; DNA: TGTGCCAGCAGCCCGGACAGGGAGGTCACCGGGGAGCTGTTTTTT; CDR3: CASSPDREVTGELFF
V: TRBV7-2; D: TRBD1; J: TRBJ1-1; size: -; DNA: TGTGCCAGCCTCGACAGGGCGTATTCCACTGAAGCTTTCTTT; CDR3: CASLDRAYSTEAFF
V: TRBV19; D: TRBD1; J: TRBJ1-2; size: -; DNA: TGTGCCAGTCGTCTACAGGGGGCCTATGGCTACACCTTC; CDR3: CASRLQGAYGYTF
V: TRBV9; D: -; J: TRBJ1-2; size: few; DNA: TGTGCCAGCAGCACCACGGACTTCGGTGGGTATGGCTACACCTTC; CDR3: CASSTTDFGGYGYTF
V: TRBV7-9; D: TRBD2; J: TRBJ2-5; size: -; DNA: TGTGCCAACGGGGGGGGCCGGGAGACCCAGTACTTC; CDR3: CANGGGRETQYF
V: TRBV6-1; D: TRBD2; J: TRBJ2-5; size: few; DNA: TGTGCCAGCAGTACCGCTAGCGGGGGCGGGGAGACCCAGTACTTC; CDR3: CASSTASGGGETQYF
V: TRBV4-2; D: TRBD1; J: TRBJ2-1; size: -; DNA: TGTGCCAGCAGCCATCCCGGGACAGGGGATTACAATGAGCAGTTCTTC; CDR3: CASSHPGTGDYNEQFF
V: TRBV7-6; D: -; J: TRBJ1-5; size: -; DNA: TGTGCCAGCACTGATCGGATAGACGGGGGATACAATCAGCCCCAGCATTTT; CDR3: CASTDRIDGGYNQPQHF
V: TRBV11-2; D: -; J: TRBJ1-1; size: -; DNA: TGTGCCAGCAGCTTACCCCCTAGCACTGAAGCTTTCTTT; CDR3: CASSLPPSTEAFF
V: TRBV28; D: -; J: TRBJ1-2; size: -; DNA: TGTGCCAGCAGTTCCACAGGGTATGGCTACACCTTC; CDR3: CASSSTGYGYTF
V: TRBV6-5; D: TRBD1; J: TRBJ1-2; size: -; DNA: TGTGCCAGCAGTTACTCCGCAACAGGGGGCGATGGCTACACCTTC; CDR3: CASSYSATGGDGYTF
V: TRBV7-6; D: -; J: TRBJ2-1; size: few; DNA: TGTGCCAGCAGCCGAACCGCTACCTCCTACAATGAGCAGTTCTTC; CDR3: CASSRTATSYNEQFF
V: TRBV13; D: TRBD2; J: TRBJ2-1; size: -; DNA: TGTGCCAGCAGCGCGGCCGGGACTAGCGGGGGAGGTGAGCAGTTCTTC; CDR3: CASSAAGTSGGGEQFF
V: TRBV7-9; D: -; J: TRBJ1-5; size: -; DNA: TGTGCCAGCAGCCCCTGGACTGGGGAGGGCAATCAGCCCCAGCATTTT; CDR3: CASSPWTGEGNQPQHF
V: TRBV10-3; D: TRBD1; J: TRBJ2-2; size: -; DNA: TGTGCCATCAGTGAGAGGACAGGGAGCACCGGGGAGCTGTTTTTT; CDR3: CAISERTGSTGELFF
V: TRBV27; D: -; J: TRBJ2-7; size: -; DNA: TGTGCCAGCAGTTCGGGGTCCTCCTACGAGCAGTACTTC; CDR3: CASSSGSSYEQYF
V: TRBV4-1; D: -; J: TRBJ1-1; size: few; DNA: TGCGCCAGCAGCCAATCGTTCACTGAAGCTTTCTTT; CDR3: CASSQSFTEAFF
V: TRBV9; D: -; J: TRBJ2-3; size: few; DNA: TGTGCCAGCAGCGCCGGGGGCGGGGGAGGCCGGTATTTT; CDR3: CASSAGGGGGRYF
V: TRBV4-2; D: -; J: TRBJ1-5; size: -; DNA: TGTGCCAGCAGCCAAGTCGGCAGGGAAGATCAGCCCCAGCATTTT; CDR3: CASSQVGREDQPQHF
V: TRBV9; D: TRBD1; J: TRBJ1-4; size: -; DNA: TGTGCCAGCAACACAGGGGGGGGAGAAAAACTGTTTTTT; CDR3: CASNTGGGEKLFF